Listed here are 4 T cell receptor beta chains from one sample, sequenced in a study of T cell repertoires in cytomegalovirus infection. TCRdb re-derived calls from the reads in MiXCR, one entry per CDR3 protein. The table lists hundreds of thousands of distinct CDR3 sequences, about a tenth of them singletons. Material: PBMCs. These receptors were taken from a human donor in good health (CMV status not recorded). Some clones in this sample may be carry-over from other donors' samples.

The V gene is TRBV29-1, the J gene TRBJ2-5; 7 bases align to TRBD1. There are 14 residues in the CDR3. Germline CDR1 SQVTM, CDR2 ANQGSEA. V was clipped by 6 bases and J by 1 base; unmatched bases: 8. CDR3 region: CSVPRRGFQETQYF. The CDR3 DNA is TGCAGCGTGCCCCGCAGGGGGTTCCAAGAGACCCAGTACTTC.

This clonotype has a count of ten or more. The V and J genes are TRBV24-1 and TRBJ2-2; TRBD1 is a possible D gene (6 bases). Germline V gives CDR1 KGHDR, CDR2 SFDVKD. V lost 3 bases to trimming and J lost 4 bases, with 11 bases between them. This CDR3 comprises 15 residues. The CDR3 coding sequence is TGTGCCACCAGTGATCCGGGACACACCACCGGGGAGCTGTTTTTT. Residues: CATSDPGHTTGELFF.

The sample holds many counts of this clonotype. The chain is built from TRBV4-2 and TRBJ1-5; unclear D gene. V lost 0 bases to trimming and J lost 4 bases, with 7 bases between them. The CDR3 is 14 amino acids. Germline-derived CDR1 and CDR2 are LGHNA and YNFKEQ. CDR3 region: CASSQDTRNQPQHF. Written as DNA, the CDR3 is TGTGCCAGCAGCCAAGATACGAGGAATCAGCCCCAGCATTTT.

This clonotype was counted ten times or more. The chain uses TRBV7-8 and TRBJ1-2; D ambiguous. Trimming left V 1 base short and J 2 bases short, with 17 bases between. The CDR3 totals 17 residues. Per germline, CDR1 SGHVS and CDR2 FQNEAQ. CDR3 DNA sequence: TGTGCCAGCAGCTTAGAAGGGAAGTCCGTTGCCAACTATGGCTACACCTTC. As protein: CASSLEGKSVANYGYTF.